This TCR beta chain was sequenced during a study of human T cells and chemical hapten exposure. The overall study: For the roughly 24-week duration of the study, patients were given weekly doses of diphenylcyclopropenone on the scalp. Application of 0.01% DPC to the upper back was done by patch test, with a reading at 6 days.

Study-wide findings and caveats: Controls had significantly fewer large CDR3 similarity clusters than were formed by expanded TCRs.

Time point specified: patch test 1, 2 weeks after DPC sensitization. Treatment specified: therapeutic diphenylcyclopropenone sensitization with weekly scalp DPC. Germline V gene lookup returns CDR1 LGHNA and CDR2 YNFKEQ. The CDR3 is 16 residues long. The V and J ends lost 0 bases and 4 bases respectively, with 16 bases between them. The library put unique molecular identifiers onto individual cDNA molecules. Each CDR3 protein is one row after TCRdb ran MiXCR on the RACE reads. The sample shows some 340,000 distinct CDR3 sequences, 6% to 8.5% of them seen only once. This clonotype was observed a handful of times. Its antigen is not identified.

This receptor was obtained from a woman aged 18-35 years with alopecia areata. Some clones in this sample may be carry-over from other donors' samples. The rearrangement joins TRBV4-2 to TRBJ2-7; tentatively, D is TRBD2 (7 bases). The sample consisted of whole blood, taken in connection with sensitization to the hapten diphenylcyclopropenone (DPC). The CDR3 region is CASSQEGRTRGYEQYF. CDR3 bases: TGTGCCAGCAGCCAAGAAGGTCGGACTAGGGGGTACGAGCAGTACTTC.